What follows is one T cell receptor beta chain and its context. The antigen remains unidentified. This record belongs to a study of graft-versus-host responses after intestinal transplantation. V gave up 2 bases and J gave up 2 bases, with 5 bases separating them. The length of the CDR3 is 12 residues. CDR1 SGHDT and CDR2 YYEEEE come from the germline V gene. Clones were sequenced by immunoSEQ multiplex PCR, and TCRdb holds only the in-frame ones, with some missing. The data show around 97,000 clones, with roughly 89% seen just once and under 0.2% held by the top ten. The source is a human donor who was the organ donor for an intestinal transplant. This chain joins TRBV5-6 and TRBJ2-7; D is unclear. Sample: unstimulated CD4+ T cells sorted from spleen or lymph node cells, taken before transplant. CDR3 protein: CASSFQTYEQYF. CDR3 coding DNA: TGTGCCAGCAGCTTTCAAACCTACGAGCAGTACTTC.